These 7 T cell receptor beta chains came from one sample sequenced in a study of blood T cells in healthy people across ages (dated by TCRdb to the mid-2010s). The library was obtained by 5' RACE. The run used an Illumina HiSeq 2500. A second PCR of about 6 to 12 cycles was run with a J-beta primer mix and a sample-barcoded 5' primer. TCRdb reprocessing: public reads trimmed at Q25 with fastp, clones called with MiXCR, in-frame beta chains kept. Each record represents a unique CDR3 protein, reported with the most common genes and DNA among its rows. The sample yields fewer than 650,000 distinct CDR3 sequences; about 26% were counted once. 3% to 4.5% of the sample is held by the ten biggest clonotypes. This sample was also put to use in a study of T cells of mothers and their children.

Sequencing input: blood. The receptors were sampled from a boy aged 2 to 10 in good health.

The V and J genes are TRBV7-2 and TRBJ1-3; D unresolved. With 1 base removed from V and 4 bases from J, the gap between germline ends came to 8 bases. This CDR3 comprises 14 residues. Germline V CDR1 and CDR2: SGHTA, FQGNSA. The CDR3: CASSLGHSGNTIYF. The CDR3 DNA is TGTGCCAGCAGCTTAGGACATTCGGGAAACACCATATATTTT.

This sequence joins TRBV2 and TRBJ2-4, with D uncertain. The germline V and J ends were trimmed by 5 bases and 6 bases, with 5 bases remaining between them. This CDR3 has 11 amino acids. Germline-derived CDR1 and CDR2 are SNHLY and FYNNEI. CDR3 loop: CASSNANIQYF. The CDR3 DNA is TGTGCCAGCAGTAACGCAAACATTCAGTACTTC.

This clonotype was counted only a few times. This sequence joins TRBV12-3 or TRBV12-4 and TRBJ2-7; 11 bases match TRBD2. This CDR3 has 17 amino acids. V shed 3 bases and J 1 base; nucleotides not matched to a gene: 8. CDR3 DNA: TGTGCCAGCAGTTTTTTGGGAACTAGCGGGAGTTCCTACGAGCAGTACTTC. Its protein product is CASSFLGTSGSSYEQYF.

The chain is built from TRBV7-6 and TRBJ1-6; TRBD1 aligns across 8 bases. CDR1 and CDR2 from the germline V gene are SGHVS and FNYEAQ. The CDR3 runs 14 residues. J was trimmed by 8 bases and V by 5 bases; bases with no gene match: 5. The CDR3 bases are TGTGCCAGCAGCCCAGGGACAGGTTATTCACCCCTCCACTTT. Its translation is CASSPGTGYSPLHF.

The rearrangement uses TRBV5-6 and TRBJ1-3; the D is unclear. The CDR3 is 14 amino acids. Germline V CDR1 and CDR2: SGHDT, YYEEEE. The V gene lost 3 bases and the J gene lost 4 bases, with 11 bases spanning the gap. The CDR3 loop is CASSSLGQGNTIYF. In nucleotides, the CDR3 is TGTGCCAGCAGCTCCCTGGGCCAGGGAAACACCATATATTTT.

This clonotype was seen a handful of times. The CDR3 loop is CASRHEGRVVEQYF. CDR3 in DNA: TGTGCCAGCAGACATGAGGGCAGGGTGGTCGAGCAGTACTTC. This chain joins TRBV7-9 and TRBJ2-7; D tentatively fits TRBD1 or TRBD2 (5 bases each). Per germline, CDR1 SEHNR and CDR2 FQNEAQ (reference sequence). V was shortened by 6 bases and J by 6 bases, with 18 bases between the two germline ends. This CDR3 is 14 amino acids long.

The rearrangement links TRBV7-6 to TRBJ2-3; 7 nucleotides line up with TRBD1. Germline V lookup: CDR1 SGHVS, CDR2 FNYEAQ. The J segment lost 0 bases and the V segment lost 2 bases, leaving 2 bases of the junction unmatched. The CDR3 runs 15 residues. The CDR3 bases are TGTGCCAGCAGCTTAAGCAGGGGGAGCACAGATACGCAGTATTTT. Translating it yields CASSLSRGSTDTQYF. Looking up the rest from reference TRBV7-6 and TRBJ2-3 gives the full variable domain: GAGVSQSPRYKVTKRGQDVALRCDPISGHVSLYWYRQALGQGPEFLTYFNYEAQQDKSGLPNDRFSAERPEGSISTLTIQRTEQRDSAMYRCASSLSRGSTDTQYFGPGTRLTVL.